The sequence of this T cell receptor beta chain was determined in a study of T-cell reconstitution after alpha-beta-depleted transplantation in children. The authors prepared the TCRbeta library with unique molecular identifiers. TCRdb re-called the PCR reads with MiXCR, one entry per CDR3 protein. The top ten hold about 41% of the sample, which has roughly 340,000 distinct CDR3 sequences, around 16% seen once. Study-wide results and caveats: Roughly two months post-transplant, alpha-beta T cells reportedly originated from several hundred graft clones that had expanded. T-cell counts and diversity were attributed mostly to newly produced T cells one year after transplant. The high TCRbeta diversity at day 60 in some patients came from surviving recipient T cells and thymic progenitors.

The table lists this clonotype with a few counts. Its antigen is still unknown. The TCR was taken from a male patient between 2 and 10 years old who had a stem cell transplant for acute lymphoblastic leukemia, so the T cells may come from the graft donor. Source: PBMCs, mostly from graft donor cells, taken 360 days after TCRalphabeta/CD19-depleted stem cell transplant.

Here the CDR3 reads CASSPQVPYEQYF. DNA for the CDR3: TGTGCCAGCAGCCCACAGGTCCCCTACGAGCAGTACTTC. The chain recombines TRBV12-3 or TRBV12-4 with TRBJ2-7, with a weak D call TRBD1 (5 bases). Trimming pared 6 bases from V and 2 bases from J, leaving 11 bases between. The CDR3 totals 13 residues.